A single sample is the source of the 24 T cell receptor beta chains below, sequenced in a study of blood T cell repertoires in COVID-19. Assay: immunoSEQ multiplex PCR; the TCRdb copy retains only in-frame clones and omits some. Here the sample spans under 100,000 clones, roughly 84% being singletons. The material sequenced was peripheral blood. These TCRs come from a woman older than 75 with COVID-19, enrolled during active disease.

CDR3 DNA: TGTGCCTGGAGTGTTGGACAAAACTATGGCTACACCTTC. This sequence encodes CAWSVGQNYGYTF. V gene TRBV30 combines with J gene TRBJ1-2, with D perhaps TRBD1 (5 bases). Germline V gene sequence: CDR1 GTSNPN, CDR2 SVGIG (reference sequence). V lost 0 bases and J 2 bases, leaving 7 bases between the germline ends. CDR3 length: 13 residues.

This clone was recorded once. V usage is TRBV7-2 and J usage is TRBJ1-6; tentatively, D is TRBD1 (6 bases). The CDR3 totals 14 residues. CDR1 is SGHTA and CDR2 is FQGNSA in the germline V gene. The V end lost 6 bases, the J end lost 7 bases, and 13 bases lay between the germline ends. The CDR3 sequence: CASSPQGRNSPLHF. The CDR3 region has the DNA TGTGCCAGCAGTCCACAGGGACGGAATTCACCCCTCCACTTT.

J is TRBJ1-6 and V is TRBV5-6; the match to TRBD1 covers 8 bases. Germline V gene data show CDR1 as SGHDT and CDR2 as YYEEEE. V lost 2 bases, J lost 8 bases, and 6 bases stayed unmatched. This CDR3 contains 15 residues. CDR3 nucleotides: TGTGCCAGCAGCTTACAGGGGGTAAATTATTCACCCCTCCACTTT. It codes for CASSLQGVNYSPLHF.

The chain carries TRBV2 and TRBJ2-7, with D possibly being TRBD2 (7 bases). From germline, CDR1 is SNHLY and CDR2 FYNNEI. V shed 1 base and J shed 4 bases, with 11 bases lying between them. The CDR3 loop spans 14 amino acids. The CDR3 region is CASSEGRGAYEQYF. The CDR3 nucleotides read TGTGCCAGCAGTGAAGGCCGGGGGGCTTACGAGCAGTACTTC.

This clone appeared a few times. The rearrangement links TRBV12-3 or TRBV12-4 to TRBJ1-1; no clear D gene. The ends were cut back, 3 bases at V and 1 base at J, with 6 bases in the middle. The CDR3 sequence is 13 residues long. CDR3 loop: CASSFEKNTEAFF. CDR3 coding DNA: TGTGCCAGCAGTTTTGAGAAGAACACTGAAGCTTTCTTT.

A note on this clone: No DNA is shown, since the ends of the CDR3 on it are uncertain; the CDR3 is the one TCRdb lists. The genes are TRBV2 and TRBJ1-5; TRBD1 is the table's D call and was not checked against the DNA. From germline, CDR1 is SNHLY and CDR2 FYNNEI. Inclusive of both ends, the CDR3 amounts to 13 amino acids. CDR3 sequence reads: CASSVGFGTRGHF.

This chain joins TRBV27 and TRBJ1-5; 9 bases align to TRBD1. The CDR3 has 15 residues. Losses at the gene ends were 5 bases for V and 2 bases for J; bases not matched to a gene: 4. The germline gives CDR1 MNHEY, CDR2 SMNVEV (reference sequence). The CDR3 loop reads CASSLDRGGNQPQHF. CDR3 coding DNA: TGTGCCAGCAGTCTGGACAGGGGTGGCAATCAGCCCCAGCATTTT.

J is TRBJ2-5 and V is TRBV18; tentative D call: TRBD1 (6 bases). The CDR3 runs 13 residues. Looked up from germline, CDR1 is KGHSH and CDR2 is LQKENI. Trimming pared 2 bases from V and 5 bases from J, leaving 9 bases between. This CDR3 is CASSPAGAETQYF. In DNA form, the CDR3 reads TGTGCCAGCTCACCAGCAGGGGCGGAGACCCAGTACTTC.

This clone is a singleton in its sample. The V and J genes are TRBV12-5 and TRBJ2-7; D possibly corresponds to TRBD1 (5 bases). The germline gives CDR1 LGHNT, CDR2 FRNRAP. This CDR3 comprises 12 residues. V lost 5 bases to trimming and J lost 7 bases, with 12 bases between them. Here the CDR3 DNA reads TGTGCTAGTGGTATCCGACAGAGAGAGCAGTACTTC. Translated: CASGIRQREQYF.

The CDR3 DNA is TGTGCCAGCTCATCGACGGCGGGAGGGCCCCCAGATACGCAGTATTTT. Amino acids: CASSSTAGGPPDTQYF. The rearrangement links TRBV18 to TRBJ2-3; 9 positions agree with TRBD2. The CDR3 length is 16 residues. V lost 5 bases, J lost 4 bases, and 10 bases stayed unmatched. Germline CDR1 reads KGHSH; CDR2 reads LQKENI.

The V and J genes are TRBV10-3 and TRBJ2-1; D remains ambiguous. The CDR3 is 15 amino acids. Germline CDR1 reads ENHRY; CDR2 reads SYGVKD. V was cut by 0 bases and J by 2 bases, with 8 bases left in between. CDR3 DNA sequence: TGTGCCATCAGTGAGTCGGGTAGCCCCTACAATGAGCAGTTCTTC. Amino acid sequence: CAISESGSPYNEQFF.

The chain combines TRBV19 with TRBJ1-2, with 7 bases matching TRBD1. The V gene end was trimmed by 5 bases and the J gene end by 2 bases; junction bases not matched to a gene: 2. Germline V gene sequence: CDR1 LNHDA, CDR2 SQIVND (reference sequence). This CDR3 contains 13 residues. The CDR3 bases are TGTGCCAGTAGTTTCAGGGGGAACTATGGCTACACCTTC. It specifies CASSFRGNYGYTF.

This clone was recorded only once. The V call is TRBV19, the J call TRBJ2-2; TRBD2 matches 12 bases. Germline values: CDR1 LNHDA, CDR2 SQIVND (reference sequence). Trimming at V came to 11 bases and at J to 7 bases, leaving 11 bases not matched to a gene. The CDR3 length is 15 residues. CDR3 loop: CAPRLAGARCGELFF. The CDR3 nucleotides are TGTGCCCCCCGACTAGCGGGAGCGAGGTGCGGGGAGCTGTTTTTT.

V usage is TRBV7-2 and J usage is TRBJ1-5; 7 positions match TRBD1. Trimming removed 5 bases from V and 5 bases from J; junction bases left unmatched: 9. This CDR3 is built from 15 residues. The germline V gene encodes CDR1 SGHTA and CDR2 FQGNSA. CDR3 DNA sequence: TGTGCCAGCAGCGTCCGACAGGGACCAGATCAGCCCCAGCATTTT. Encoded protein: CASSVRQGPDQPQHF.

This clone appeared a few times. The rearrangement uses TRBV30 and TRBJ2-7, with D perhaps TRBD2 (6 bases). Germline CDR1 is GTSNPN and CDR2 is SVGIG (reference sequence). With 4 bases removed from V and 0 bases from J, the gap between germline ends came to 13 bases. CDR3 size: 14 residues. CDR3 loop: CAWNTGTYSYEQYF. CDR3 DNA: TGTGCCTGGAATACTGGGACTTACTCCTACGAGCAGTACTTC.

V gene TRBV24-1 combines with J gene TRBJ2-5, with a weak D call TRBD2 (6 bases). The CDR3 consists of 15 residues. Germline assignment: CDR1 KGHDR and CDR2 SFDVKD. Trimming shortened V by 4 bases and J by 5 bases, and 16 bases separated the two germline ends. CDR3: CATSDPGDHRETQYF. DNA for the CDR3: TGTGCCACCAGTGACCCGGGGGATCATCGGGAGACCCAGTACTTC.

The J gene is TRBJ1-1, the V gene TRBV29-1; TRBD1 matches at 9 bases. V dropped 7 bases and J dropped 0; count of bases not matched to a gene: 6. Germline CDR1 reads SQVTM; CDR2 reads ANQGSEA. This CDR3 region has 14 residues. The CDR3 DNA is TGCAGCGGCAGAGGACAGGGGATGAACACTGAAGCTTTCTTT. This sequence encodes CSGRGQGMNTEAFF.

V usage is TRBV3-1 (or the pseudogene TRBV3-2) and J usage is TRBJ2-1, with D perhaps matching TRBD1 (5 bases). Looked up from germline, CDR1 is LGHDT and CDR2 is YNNKEL (reference sequence). Trimming pared 1 base from V and 1 base from J, leaving 11 bases between. This CDR3 spans 16 amino acids. The DNA for the CDR3 is TGTGCCAGCAGCCAAGCCCTGGGGCCTTCCTACAATGAGCAGTTCTTC. This translates into CASSQALGPSYNEQFF.

J is TRBJ2-2 and V is TRBV5-1; 8 positions match TRBD2. Per the germline V gene, CDR1 is SGHRS and CDR2 is YFSETQ. Germline trimming cut 0 bases from V and 5 bases from J; bases unmatched to any gene: 6. The CDR3 has 16 amino acids. The CDR3 DNA reads TGCGCCAGCAGCTTGGCTGCGACTAGCGCGACCGGGGAGCTGTTTTTT. Translation gives CASSLAATSATGELFF.

This clone has only a few counts. This chain connects TRBV24-1 to TRBJ1-2; D perhaps matches TRBD1 (5 bases). This CDR3 has 15 residues. Germline CDR1 KGHDR, CDR2 SFDVKD. V lost 2 bases and J 5 bases, leaving 14 bases between the germline ends. CDR3 sequence: CATSDSRSTDYGYTF. CDR3 nucleotide sequence: TGTGCCACCAGTGATTCCCGGTCGACAGATTATGGCTACACCTTC.

The J gene is TRBJ1-2, the V gene TRBV3-1 (or the pseudogene TRBV3-2), with D perhaps matching TRBD1 (6 bases). The V end lost 1 base, the J end lost 8 bases, and 17 bases lay between the germline ends. The CDR3 length is 15 residues. Per the germline V gene, CDR1 is LGHDT and CDR2 is YNNKEL (reference sequence). The CDR3 spells CASSQGSGGAWGYTF. The CDR3 bases are TGTGCCAGCAGCCAAGGGTCGGGGGGCGCTTGGGGCTACACCTTC.

In DNA, the CDR3 is TGTGCCAGCAGCCCAGGACAGGGCTACACAGATACGCAGTATTTT. This gives the protein CASSPGQGYTDTQYF. The chain links TRBV11-3 to TRBJ2-3, with TRBD1 matching over 8 bases. Unmatched junction bases numbered 6, after V lost 5 bases and J lost 2 bases. The CDR3 is made up of 15 amino acids. CDR1 is SGHNT, CDR2 YENEEA, per germline.

The chain recombines TRBV5-4 with TRBJ1-1, with 8 nucleotides matching TRBD1. The CDR3 loop spans 15 amino acids. Per the germline V gene, CDR1 is SGHNT and CDR2 is YYREEE (reference sequence). The ends lost 2 bases at V and 5 bases at J; junction bases unmatched: 8. The CDR3 sequence: CASSFSTGVRTEAFF. The CDR3 DNA reads TGTGCCAGCAGCTTCTCGACAGGGGTGCGTACTGAAGCTTTCTTT.

The chain employs TRBV18 and TRBJ2-2; D is possibly TRBD1 (5 bases). V was pared by 5 bases and J by 10 bases, with 14 bases between. Germline assignment: CDR1 KGHSH and CDR2 LQKENI. CDR3 length equals 13 residues. DNA for the CDR3: TGTGCCAGCTCAATTGCAGGGCAGGCGGAGCTGTTTTTT. Protein sequence: CASSIAGQAELFF.